This T cell receptor (beta chain) emerged from a study of shared clonotypes between healthy human individuals. Naive CD8 cells comprised CD45RO-negative, CCR7-positively selected cells, excluding terminally differentiated effector memory CD45RA+ cells. Data came from immunoSEQ multiplex PCR; TCRdb stores just in-frame clones and leaves some out. The sample includes around 2,000,000 clones, approximately 94% seen only once; the top ten take approximately 1.7%. The sequenced material came from naive CD8+ T cells from PBMCs. This TCR came from a man between 18 and 35 years old in good health. Some clones in this sample may be carry-over from other donors' samples.

The CDR3 DNA reads TGTGCCAGCAGTGGGGGGAAGAATGAGCAGTTCTTC. This gives the protein CASSGGKNEQFF. V gene TRBV4-2 combines with J gene TRBJ2-1; D may be TRBD2 (6 bases). V was cut by 6 bases and J by 7 bases, with 10 bases left in between. Looked up from germline, CDR1 is LGHNA and CDR2 is YNFKEQ. CDR3 length: 12 residues.